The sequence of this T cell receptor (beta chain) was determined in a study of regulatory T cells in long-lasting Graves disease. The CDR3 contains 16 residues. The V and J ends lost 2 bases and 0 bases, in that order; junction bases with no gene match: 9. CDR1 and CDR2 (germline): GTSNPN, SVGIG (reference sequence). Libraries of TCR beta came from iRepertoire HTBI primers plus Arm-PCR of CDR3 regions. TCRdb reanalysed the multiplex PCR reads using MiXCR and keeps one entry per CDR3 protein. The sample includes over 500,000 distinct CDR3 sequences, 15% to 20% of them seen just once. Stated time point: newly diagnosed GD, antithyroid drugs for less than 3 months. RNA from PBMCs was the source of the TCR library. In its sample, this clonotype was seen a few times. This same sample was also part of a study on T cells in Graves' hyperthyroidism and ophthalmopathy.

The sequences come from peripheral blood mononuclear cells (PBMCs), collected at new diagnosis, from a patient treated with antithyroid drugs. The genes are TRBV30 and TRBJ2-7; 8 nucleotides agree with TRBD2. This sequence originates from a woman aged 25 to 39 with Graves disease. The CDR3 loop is CAWSNHLAGLSYEQYF. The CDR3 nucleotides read TGTGCCTGGAGTAATCACCTAGCGGGCCTCTCCTACGAGCAGTACTTC.